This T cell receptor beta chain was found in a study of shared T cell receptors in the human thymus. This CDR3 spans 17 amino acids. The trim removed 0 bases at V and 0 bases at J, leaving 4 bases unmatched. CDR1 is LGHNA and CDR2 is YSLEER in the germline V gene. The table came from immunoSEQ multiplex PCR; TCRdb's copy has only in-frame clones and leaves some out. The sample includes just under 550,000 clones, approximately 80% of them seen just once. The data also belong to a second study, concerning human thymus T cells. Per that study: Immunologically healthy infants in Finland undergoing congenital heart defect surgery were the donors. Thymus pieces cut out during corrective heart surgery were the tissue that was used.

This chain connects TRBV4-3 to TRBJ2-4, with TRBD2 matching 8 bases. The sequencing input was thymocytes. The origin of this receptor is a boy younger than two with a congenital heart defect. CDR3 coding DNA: TGCGCCAGCAGCCAAGATAGCGGGGCTAGAGCCAAAAACATTCAGTACTTC. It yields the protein CASSQDSGARAKNIQYF.